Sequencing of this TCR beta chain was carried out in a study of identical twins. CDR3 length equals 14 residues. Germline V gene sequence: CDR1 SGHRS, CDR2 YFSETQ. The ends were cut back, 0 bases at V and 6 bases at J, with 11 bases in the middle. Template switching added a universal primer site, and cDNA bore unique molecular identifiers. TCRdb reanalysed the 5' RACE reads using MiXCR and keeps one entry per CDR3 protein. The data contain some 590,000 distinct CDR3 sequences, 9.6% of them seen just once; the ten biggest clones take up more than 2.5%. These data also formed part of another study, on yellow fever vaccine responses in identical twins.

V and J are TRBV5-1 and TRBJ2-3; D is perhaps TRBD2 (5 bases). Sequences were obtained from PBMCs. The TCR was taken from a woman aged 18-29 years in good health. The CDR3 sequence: CASSLGAGRDTQYF. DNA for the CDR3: TGCGCCAGCAGCTTGGGTGCGGGTAGGGATACGCAGTATTTT. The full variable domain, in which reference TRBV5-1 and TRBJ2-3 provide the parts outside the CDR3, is KAGVTQTPRYLIKTRGQQVTLSCSPISGHRSVSWYQQTPGQGLQFLFEYFSETQRNKGNFPGRFSGRQFSNSRSEMNVSTLELGDSALYLCASSLGAGRDTQYFGPGTRLTVL.